The next 21 T cell receptor beta chains were all read from a single sample in a study of cytomegalovirus exposure and HLA in healthy donors. Primers included in the PCR were 60 Vbeta and 13 Jbeta primers. Libraries were prepared by immunoSEQ multiplex PCR; TCRdb keeps only in-frame clonotypes and omits some of them. This table has 100,000 to 150,000 clones, under 90% appearing once. Sequencing was carried out using PBMCs. All receptors come from a man aged 18 to 29 in good health and CMV-seronegative.

This chain links TRBV6-1 with TRBJ1-5; D possibly corresponds to TRBD1 (5 bases). V was clipped by 0 bases and J by 2 bases, with 17 bases between them. Germline assignment: CDR1 MNHNS and CDR2 SASEGT. This CDR3 is 18 amino acids long. The DNA for the CDR3 is TGTGCCAGCAGTGAAGCTCCGCAGGGAGGGTTGGGCAATCAGCCCCAGCATTTT. It translates to CASSEAPQGGLGNQPQHF.

J is TRBJ1-1 and V is TRBV4-1; TRBD1 matches 9 bases. V shed 1 base, J shed 4 bases, and the junction held 7 bases outside the gene matches. This CDR3 comprises 16 residues. Germline V gene lookup returns CDR1 MGHRA and CDR2 YSYEKL. CDR3 nucleotides: TGCGCCAGCAGCCAAGGACAGGGGGTAGATAGCACTGAAGCTTTCTTT. Translated: CASSQGQGVDSTEAFF.

The gene calls are TRBV27 and TRBJ1-1; TRBD1 matches at 7 bases. V shed 10 bases, J shed 7 bases, and the junction held 6 bases outside the gene matches. Germline CDR1 and CDR2: MNHEY and SMNVEV (reference sequence). The CDR3 runs 11 residues. CDR3 in DNA: TGTGCCACTAATACAGGGGATGAAGCTTTCTTT. Amino acids: CATNTGDEAFF.

V usage is TRBV4-3 and J usage is TRBJ2-7; 7 positions match TRBD1. The V and J ends lost 1 base and 4 bases, in that order; junction bases with no gene match: 4. The germline V gene has CDR1 LGHNA and CDR2 YSLEER. CDR3 length: 14 residues. Written as DNA, the CDR3 is TGCGCCAGCAGCCAAGGCCTACAGGGGTACGAGCAGTACTTC. It codes for CASSQGLQGYEQYF.

The chain links TRBV7-8 to TRBJ1-1; tentative D call: TRBD1 (5 bases). The CDR3 consists of 14 residues. Deletions cut 5 bases from V and 4 bases from J, with 14 bases between. Germline V gene data show CDR1 as SGHVS and CDR2 as FQNEAQ. CDR3 coding DNA: TGTGCCAGCAGCCCCGGAGGGGCACTCACTGAAGCTTTCTTT. As protein: CASSPGGALTEAFF.

The rearrangement uses TRBV20-1 and TRBJ1-1; 7 bases match TRBD1. This CDR3 is 10 amino acids long. V lost 5 bases and J lost 7; bases outside the gene matches: 1. The germline CDR1 and CDR2 sequences are DFQATT and SNEGSKA (reference sequence). CDR3 DNA: TGCAGTGCTCAGGGGGGTGAAGCTTTCTTT. Protein sequence: CSAQGGEAFF.

The rearrangement links TRBV27 to TRBJ1-5, with a possible D match to TRBD1 (5 bases). Germline CDR1 and CDR2: MNHEY and SMNVEV (reference sequence). The CDR3 loop spans 15 amino acids. With 3 bases removed from V and 1 base from J, the gap between germline ends came to 10 bases. This CDR3 reads CASSFAGTSNQPQHF. The CDR3, as DNA: TGTGCCAGCAGTTTTGCGGGGACCAGCAATCAGCCCCAGCATTTT.

The chain employs TRBV14 and TRBJ1-6; D not certain. Germline V gene sequence: CDR1 SGHDN, CDR2 FVKESK. The CDR3 extends over 13 amino acids. With 2 bases removed from V and 6 bases from J, the gap between germline ends came to 5 bases. CDR3 in amino acids: CASSQSGNSPLHF. The CDR3 nucleotides read TGTGCCAGCAGCCAAAGCGGTAATTCACCCCTCCACTTT.

This chain connects TRBV11-2 to TRBJ2-3, with D hard to call. The CDR3 contains 13 residues. Looked up from germline, CDR1 is SGHAT and CDR2 is FQNNGV. Trimming took 3 bases from V and 4 from J, leaving 8 bases between them. The CDR3 is CASSFRGPDTQYF. As DNA, the CDR3 is TGTGCCAGCAGCTTCCGTGGGCCAGATACGCAGTATTTT. The full variable domain, its missing parts supplied by reference TRBV11-2 and TRBJ2-3, is EAGVAQSPRYKIIEKRQSVAFWCNPISGHATLYWYQQILGQGPKLLIQFQNNGVVDDSQLPKDRFSAERLKGVDSTLKIQPAKLEDSAVYLCASSFRGPDTQYFGPGTRLTVL.

The chain joins TRBV27 to TRBJ2-5; weak D call: TRBD2 (5 bases). CDR3 length: 13 residues. Per the germline V gene, CDR1 is MNHEY and CDR2 is SMNVEV (reference sequence). V lost 1 base and J 5 bases, leaving 8 bases between the germline ends. The CDR3 coding sequence is TGTGCCAGCAGTTTATTGTCTAGCGAGACCCAGTACTTC. Its protein product is CASSLLSSETQYF.

V usage is TRBV20-1 and J usage is TRBJ1-2; 8 bases fit TRBD1. V gave up 3 bases and J gave up 12 bases; unmatched junction bases: 6. From germline, CDR1 is DFQATT and CDR2 SNEGSKA (reference sequence). This CDR3 is built from 11 residues. The chain's CDR3 is CSASSQGANTF. Written as DNA, the CDR3 is TGCAGTGCTAGTTCTCAGGGGGCGAACACCTTC.

The V and J genes are TRBV19 and TRBJ2-7, with TRBD1 matching 9 bases. From germline, CDR1 is LNHDA and CDR2 SQIVND (reference sequence). The CDR3 has 14 amino acids. Trimming cost V 4 bases and J 3 bases; bases outside gene matches: 4. DNA of the CDR3: TGTGCCAGTAGTAATTGGGACAGGGTCTACGAGCAGTACTTC. Translated, it gives CASSNWDRVYEQYF.

The chain has TRBV30 and TRBJ1-2; 10 nucleotides align to TRBD1. CDR3 length: 16 residues. Germline CDR1 is GTSNPN and CDR2 is SVGIG (reference sequence). V gave up 1 base and J gave up 8 bases; unmatched junction bases: 13. The CDR3 is CAWSAGTGAYPGGYTF. The CDR3 bases are TGTGCCTGGAGTGCCGGGACAGGGGCTTACCCTGGCGGCTACACCTTC.

The V call is TRBV5-1, the J call TRBJ1-2, with 7 bases matching TRBD1. The V and J ends lost 1 base and 5 bases, in that order; junction bases with no gene match: 5. The CDR3 is 14 residues long. In germline, CDR1 is SGHRS, CDR2 YFSETQ. This chain's CDR3 is CASSLWDSQYGYTF. As DNA, the CDR3 is TGCGCCAGCAGCTTGTGGGACAGTCAATATGGCTACACCTTC.

This clone came up a few times. The CDR3 DNA reads as TGTGCCAGCAGTTACTCGACCCCGGGGGGCTACGAGCAGTACTTC. Its translation is CASSYSTPGGYEQYF. The chain is built from TRBV6-5 and TRBJ2-7; 7 bases are a match to TRBD2. This CDR3 spans 15 amino acids. J lost 3 bases, V lost 0 bases, and 5 bases had no gene match. CDR1 is MNHEY and CDR2 is SVGAGI in the germline V gene.

This clone was counted only a few times. The chain carries TRBV18 and TRBJ2-7; 7 positions agree with TRBD1. The CDR3 contains 15 residues. V trimming: 3 bases; J trimming: 1 base; junction bases outside the gene matches: 6. The germline gives CDR1 KGHSH, CDR2 LQKENI. CDR3 protein: CASSPWDRASYEQYF. DNA of the CDR3: TGTGCCAGCTCACCCTGGGACAGAGCGTCCTACGAGCAGTACTTC.

The J gene is TRBJ2-1, the V gene TRBV29-1, with D hard to call. Germline V gives CDR1 SQVTM, CDR2 ANQGSEA. The CDR3 contains 9 residues. Trimming took off 8 bases at V and 6 bases at J, with 5 bases between the two ends. The DNA of the CDR3 is TGCAGCTCCGGCAATGAGCAGTTCTTC. Protein: CSSGNEQFF.

The chain combines TRBV18 with TRBJ2-2, with 7 bases identical to TRBD1. The CDR3 length is 15 residues. Germline V lookup: CDR1 KGHSH, CDR2 LQKENI. The V segment lost 4 bases and the J segment 3 bases; nucleotides outside the gene matches: 5. The chain's CDR3 is CASSLRTGDTGELFF. CDR3 nucleotides: TGTGCCAGCTCACTCCGGACAGGAGACACCGGGGAGCTGTTTTTT.

The rearrangement joins TRBV19 to TRBJ2-7; TRBD2 matches 8 bases. The germline gives CDR1 LNHDA, CDR2 SQIVND (reference sequence). This CDR3 is built from 14 residues. V dropped 5 bases and J dropped 2; count of bases not matched to a gene: 5. The DNA for the CDR3 is TGTGCCAGTAGTCCTCGGGGGGGCCCCTACGAGCAGTACTTC. This codes for CASSPRGGPYEQYF.

This clone was detected only a few times. The chain joins TRBV5-6 to TRBJ1-1; 10 bases fit TRBD1. This CDR3 is built from 17 residues. After removal of 1 base from V and 5 bases from J, the junction contained 11 bases not matched to a gene. Germline values: CDR1 SGHDT, CDR2 YYEEEE. The CDR3 DNA reads as TGTGCCAGCAGCTTGATTTTATCATCGGGACAGGGGACTGAAGCTTTCTTT. Translating it yields CASSLILSSGQGTEAFF.

The CDR3 nucleotides read TGTGCCAGCATTTTTTCCCGGGACAGGGGGAGCGAGCAGTACTTC. Residues: CASIFSRDRGSEQYF. The rearrangement joins TRBV6-1 to TRBJ2-7, with 11 bases fitting TRBD1. V was pared by 7 bases and J by 6 bases, with 11 bases of the junction left unmatched. Germline V gene data show CDR1 as MNHNS and CDR2 as SASEGT. This CDR3 has 15 residues.